Below are 21 T cell receptor beta chains sequenced from a single sample in a study of blood T cells in healthy people across ages (dated by TCRdb to 2015 to 2017). Receptors were amplified or captured by 5' RACE. A second PCR of roughly 6 to 11 cycles was run with a J-beta primer mix and a sample-barcoded 5' primer. Clones were called with MiXCR by TCRdb after fastp trimmed the public reads at Q25, and only in-frame beta chains were retained. Under each unique CDR3 protein, matching rows form one entry showing the most common genes and DNA. For this sample there are approximately 1,700,000 distinct CDR3 sequences; 39% appear just once. Roughly 23% of the sample goes to the ten largest clones. The material sequenced was blood. These receptors came from a human donor in good health.

Concerning this clonotype itself: Germline and junction disagree at one end, which may indicate a read error. This chain connects TRBV9 to TRBJ2-7; D possibly corresponds to TRBD1 (6 bases). CDR3 length: 13 residues. Germline lookup yields CDR1 SGDLS and CDR2 YYNGEE. The CDR3 reads CANSVATGYEQYF. CDR3 coding DNA: TGTGCCAACAGCGTAGCTACAGGGTACGAGCAGTACTTC. The variable domain in full, completed from reference TRBV9 and TRBJ2-7, reads DSGVTQTPKHLITATGQRVTLRCSPRSGDLSVYWYQQSLDQGLQFLIQYYNGEERAKGNILERFSAQQFPDLHSELNLSSLELGDSALYFCANSVATGYEQYFGPGTRLTVT.

With respect to this clonotype: Given a much more abundant clone one base away, this may be a read error. J is TRBJ1-2 and V is TRBV28; D is uncertain. V was clipped by 1 base and J by 4 bases, with 4 bases between them. The CDR3 runs to 12 residues. Germline-derived CDR1 and CDR2 are MDHEN and SYDVKM. CDR3 amino acids: CASSLFTYGYTF. DNA for the CDR3: TGTGCCAGCAGTTTATTTACCTATGGCTACACCTTC.

The rearrangement links TRBV7-2 to TRBJ1-2, with D unclear. The germline gives CDR1 SGHTA, CDR2 FQGNSA. V gave up 3 bases and J gave up 7 bases, with 15 bases separating them. The CDR3 has 14 amino acids. The CDR3 sequence: CASSFPTPAGGYTF. CDR3 coding DNA: TGTGCCAGCAGCTTCCCTACCCCTGCGGGTGGCTACACCTTC.

This clonotype was observed a few times. The CDR3 spells CASSQTLLGGYTF. CDR3 nucleotides: TGTGCCAGCAGCCAGACCCTCCTCGGTGGCTACACCTTC. The chain combines TRBV6-2 or TRBV6-3 with TRBJ1-2; no reliable D call. The CDR3 sequence is 13 residues long. V lost 6 bases and J lost 7, with 15 bases in between. Per germline, CDR1 MNHEY and CDR2 SVGEGT.

This clonotype was observed a handful of times. V is TRBV6-5 and J is TRBJ1-2; no reliable D call. The germline CDR1 and CDR2 sequences are MNHEY and SVGAGI. There are 13 residues in the CDR3. V lost 6 bases to trimming and J lost 8 bases, with 16 bases between them. The CDR3 DNA sequence: TGTGCCAGCAGCTTCGGCCCCCCGGGCGGCTACACCTTC. Amino acid sequence: CASSFGPPGGYTF.

This clonotype appeared a single time. The chain recombines TRBV2 with TRBJ1-2; no clear D gene. V lost 8 bases to trimming and J lost 8 bases, with 21 bases between them. This CDR3 is 14 amino acids long. Germline CDR1 and CDR2: SNHLY and FYNNEI. CDR3 amino acids: CASDQTGIQWGYTF. CDR3 bases: TGTGCCAGCGATCAGACCGGGATCCAGTGGGGCTACACCTTC.

V is TRBV27 and J is TRBJ2-3, with D perhaps assigned TRBD1 or TRBD2 (5 bases each). The germline gives CDR1 MNHEY, CDR2 SMNVEV (reference sequence). The CDR3 totals 15 residues. The V and J ends lost 3 bases and 2 bases respectively, with 12 bases between them. The CDR3 coding sequence is TGTGCCAGCAGTTTCCGGGACCCAATCACAGATACGCAGTATTTT. This translates into CASSFRDPITDTQYF.

The CDR3 loop is CSAGGTGGIYEQYF. DNA of the CDR3: TGCAGTGCTGGGGGGACAGGGGGTATCTACGAGCAGTACTTC. This chain links TRBV20-1 with TRBJ2-7, with 11 bases lining up with TRBD1. The CDR3 sequence is 14 residues long. Germline V gene sequence: CDR1 DFQATT, CDR2 SNEGSKA (reference sequence). After removal of 5 bases from V and 3 bases from J, the junction contained 6 bases not matched to a gene.

This sequence joins TRBV20-1 and TRBJ2-3; D is undetermined. Trimming took 4 bases from V and 1 from J, leaving 12 bases between them. CDR1 is DFQATT and CDR2 is SNEGSKA in the germline V gene (reference sequence). The CDR3 sequence is 14 residues long. Written as DNA, the CDR3 is TGCAGTGCTATTCGACGCCATGGCACAGATACGCAGTATTTT. This translates into CSAIRRHGTDTQYF.

The J gene is TRBJ2-4, the V gene TRBV6-6, with 8 bases fitting TRBD2. Per the germline V gene, CDR1 is MNHNY and CDR2 is SVGAGI (reference sequence). With V trimmed by 0 bases and J by 1 base, 5 bases remained unmatched. The CDR3 loop spans 17 amino acids. The CDR3 nucleotides read TGTGCCAGCAGTTACTCCCGGGAGGGGACGGCCAAAAACATTCAGTACTTC. It yields the protein CASSYSREGTAKNIQYF.

This clonotype has ten or more counts. The chain carries TRBV29-1 and TRBJ2-6, with 7 bases identical to TRBD1. Per the germline V gene, CDR1 is SQVTM and CDR2 is ANQGSEA. Trimming at V came to 5 bases and at J to 1 base, leaving 2 bases not matched to a gene. The CDR3 has 14 amino acids. CDR3 in DNA: TGCAGCGTTTCGACAGGGTCTGGGGCCAACGTCCTGACTTTC. The encoded protein is CSVSTGSGANVLTF. Together with reference TRBV29-1 and TRBJ2-6, the CDR3 gives the full variable domain: SAVISQKPSRDICQRGTSLTIQCQVDSQVTMMFWYRQQPGQSLTLIATANQGSEATYESGFVIDKFPISRPNLTFSTLTVSNMSPEDSSIYLCSVSTGSGANVLTFGAGSRLTVL.

The J gene is TRBJ2-5, the V gene TRBV19; D unresolved. V lost 3 bases and J lost 5, with 16 bases in between. The length of the CDR3 is 15 residues. Looked up from germline, CDR1 is LNHDA and CDR2 is SQIVND (reference sequence). The CDR3 DNA reads TGTGCCAGTAGTATTGAAGGGTTGGCTCTCGAGACCCAGTACTTC. Amino acids: CASSIEGLALETQYF.

The CDR3 DNA reads as TGTGCCACCGACGCCCAGTACTTC. Translation gives CATDAQYF. This chain links TRBV7-2 with TRBJ2-5; D remains unclear. In germline, CDR1 is SGHTA, CDR2 FQGNSA. V lost 10 bases and J 9 bases, leaving 6 bases between the germline ends. CDR3 length: 8 residues.

The count of this clonotype is one. This chain links TRBV27 with TRBJ1-1, with 8 bases aligning to TRBD1. The CDR3 length is 15 residues. Trimming took 2 bases from V and 9 from J; bases not matched to a gene: 11. From germline, CDR1 is MNHEY and CDR2 SMNVEV (reference sequence). The CDR3 sequence: CASSLGWGQARQAFF. As DNA, the CDR3 is TGTGCCAGCAGTTTAGGTTGGGGACAGGCCCGTCAAGCTTTCTTT.

This clonotype occurred a few times. This chain links TRBV11-2 with TRBJ2-4, with D possibly called TRBD1 or TRBD2 (5 bases each). The CDR3 totals 14 residues. V gave up 4 bases and J gave up 12 bases, with 19 bases separating them. Germline CDR1 is SGHAT and CDR2 is FQNNGV. In nucleotides, the CDR3 is TGTGCCAGCAGCTCGCCGGGACCAGTCTTATATCAGTACTTC. This gives the protein CASSSPGPVLYQYF.

This clonotype was seen a handful of times. V is TRBV16 and J is TRBJ2-3; possibly TRBD2 for D (6 bases). V was shortened by 4 bases and J by 4 bases, with 9 bases between the two germline ends. CDR1 is KGHSY and CDR2 is FQNENV in the germline V gene. The CDR3 has 13 amino acids. The CDR3, as DNA: TGTGCCAGCAGCCGGGCGGGGCCAGATACGCAGTATTTT. This translates into CASSRAGPDTQYF.

The V and J genes are TRBV28 and TRBJ1-4, with D possibly being TRBD1 (5 bases). The CDR3 is 16 residues long. With 4 bases removed from V and 5 bases from J, the gap between germline ends came to 17 bases. CDR1 and CDR2 (germline): MDHEN, SYDVKM. In DNA, the CDR3 is TGTGCCAGCAGTTCTGGGGGAGGCGGAGGGAATGAAAAACTGTTTTTT. This codes for CASSSGGGGGNEKLFF.

The chain couples TRBV11-3 to TRBJ2-1; D remains unclear. V shed 0 bases and J shed 7 bases, with 13 bases lying between them. Germline V lookup: CDR1 SGHNT, CDR2 YENEEA. This CDR3 is built from 15 residues. The CDR3 coding sequence is TGTGCCAGCAGCTTAGAACGTGCAGGTAAAAATGAGCAGTTCTTC. This translates into CASSLERAGKNEQFF.

In this sample, this clonotype turned up a few times. A read error may be the cause here, since a much bigger clone is one base away. The rearrangement uses TRBV6-1 and TRBJ1-5; D possibly corresponds to TRBD1 (5 bases). Trimming took off 6 bases at V and 9 bases at J, with 18 bases between the two ends. Germline V CDR1 and CDR2: MNHNS, SASEGT. The CDR3 sequence is 14 residues long. The DNA for the CDR3 is TGTGCCAGCAGGGAAACAGGAACCCCTCGGCCCCAGCATTTT. Protein product: CASRETGTPRPQHF.

This clonotype appeared a few times. The chain employs TRBV5-1 and TRBJ1-4, with D unresolved. Germline CDR1 SGHRS, CDR2 YFSETQ. V lost 2 bases, J lost 8 bases, and 13 bases lay in between. The CDR3 is 14 residues long. This CDR3 reads CASSLRGSEEKLFF. CDR3 in DNA: TGCGCCAGCAGCTTACGAGGGAGCGAGGAAAAACTGTTTTTT.

The chain has TRBV20-1 and TRBJ1-2, with D tentatively TRBD1 (5 bases). Germline assignment: CDR1 DFQATT and CDR2 SNEGSKA (reference sequence). Trimming shortened V by 6 bases and J by 4 bases, and 12 bases separated the two germline ends. CDR3 length: 12 amino acids. The CDR3 is CSAPDSVYGYTF. CDR3 nucleotide sequence: TGCAGTGCCCCCGACAGTGTCTATGGCTACACCTTC.